This T cell receptor beta chain was captured by sequencing in a study of blood T cell repertoires in COVID-19. For the study at large: The origin of the acute and convalescent COVID-19 samples was the United States, Italy and Spain. Sources were T cells, B-cell-depleted T cells, or PBMCs; the material itself was cDNA or gDNA.

Germline CDR1 and CDR2: SGHAT and FQNNGV. V was cut by 5 bases and J by 2 bases, with 12 bases left in between. This CDR3 comprises 14 residues. Original data processing: Estimates of nucleated cell counts were drawn from the amplification of reference gene primers. The data were produced by immunoSEQ multiplex PCR, yet TCRdb's version contains in-frame clones alone and is incomplete. That table furnishes V, J and clone size, whereas the DNA furnished D and trimming. This table has about 250,000 clones, about 89% appearing once. Sequencing was carried out using peripheral blood. J is TRBJ2-5 and V is TRBV11-2, with D perhaps TRBD2 (5 bases). The receptor's source is a woman aged 55 to 70 who had recovered from COVID-19. In DNA, the CDR3 is TGTGCCAGCAGCCCCCGGGGTAGGCAAGAGACCCAGTACTTC. Translation: CASSPRGRQETQYF.